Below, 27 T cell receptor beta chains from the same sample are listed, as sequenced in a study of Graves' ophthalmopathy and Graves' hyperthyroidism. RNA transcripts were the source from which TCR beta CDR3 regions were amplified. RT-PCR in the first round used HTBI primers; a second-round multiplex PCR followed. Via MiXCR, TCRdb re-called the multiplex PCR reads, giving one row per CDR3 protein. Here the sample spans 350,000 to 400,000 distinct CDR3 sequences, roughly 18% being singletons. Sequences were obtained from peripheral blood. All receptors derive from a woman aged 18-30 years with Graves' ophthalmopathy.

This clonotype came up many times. The CDR3 coding sequence is TGTGCCAGCAGTTTAGTTTTCGGGAATCAAGCTTTCTTT. It is translated as CASSLVFGNQAFF. The rearrangement links TRBV12-3 or TRBV12-4 to TRBJ1-1; D is ambiguous. Trimming took off 1 base at V and 9 bases at J, with 12 bases between the two ends. The CDR3 totals 13 residues.

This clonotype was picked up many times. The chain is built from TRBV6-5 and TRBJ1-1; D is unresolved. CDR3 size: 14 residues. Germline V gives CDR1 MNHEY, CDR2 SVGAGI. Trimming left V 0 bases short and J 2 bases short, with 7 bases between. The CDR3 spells CASSYSATNTEAFF. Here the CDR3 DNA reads TGTGCCAGCAGTTACTCTGCTACTAACACTGAAGCTTTCTTT.

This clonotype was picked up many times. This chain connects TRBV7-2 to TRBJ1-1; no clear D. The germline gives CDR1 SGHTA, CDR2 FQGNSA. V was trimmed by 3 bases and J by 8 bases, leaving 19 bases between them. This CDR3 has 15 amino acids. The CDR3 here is CASSFWVTRESEAFF. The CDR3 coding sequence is TGTGCCAGCAGCTTTTGGGTCACCCGGGAATCCGAAGCTTTCTTT.

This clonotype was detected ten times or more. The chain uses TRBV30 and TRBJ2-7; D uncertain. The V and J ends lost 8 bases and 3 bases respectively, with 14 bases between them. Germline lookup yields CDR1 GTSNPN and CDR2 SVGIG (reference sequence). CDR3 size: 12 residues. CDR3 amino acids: CAHQNSNYEQYF. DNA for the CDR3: TGTGCCCACCAGAACTCCAACTACGAGCAGTACTTC.

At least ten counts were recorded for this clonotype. In nucleotides, the CDR3 is TGCAGTGCTAGACGGGAAGGTTTGGGCCTCTTCTATGGCTACACCTTC. Encoded protein: CSARREGLGLFYGYTF. V and J are TRBV20-1 and TRBJ1-2; D remains ambiguous. The V end was cut by 2 bases, the J end by 4 bases, with 20 bases between. Germline V lookup: CDR1 DFQATT, CDR2 SNEGSKA (reference sequence). CDR3 length: 16 residues.

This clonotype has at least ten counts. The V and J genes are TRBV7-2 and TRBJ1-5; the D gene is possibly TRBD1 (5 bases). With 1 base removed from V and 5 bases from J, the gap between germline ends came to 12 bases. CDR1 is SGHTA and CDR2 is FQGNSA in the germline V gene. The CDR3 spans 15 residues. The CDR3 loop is CASSLESGSHQPQHF. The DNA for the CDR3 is TGTGCCAGCAGCTTAGAGTCAGGGAGTCATCAGCCCCAGCATTTT.

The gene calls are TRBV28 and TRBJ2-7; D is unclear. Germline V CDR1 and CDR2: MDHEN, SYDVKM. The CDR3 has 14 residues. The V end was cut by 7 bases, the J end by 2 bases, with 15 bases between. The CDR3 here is CASTQGLLTYEQYF. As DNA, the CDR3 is TGTGCCAGCACCCAAGGCCTGCTTACCTACGAGCAGTACTTC.

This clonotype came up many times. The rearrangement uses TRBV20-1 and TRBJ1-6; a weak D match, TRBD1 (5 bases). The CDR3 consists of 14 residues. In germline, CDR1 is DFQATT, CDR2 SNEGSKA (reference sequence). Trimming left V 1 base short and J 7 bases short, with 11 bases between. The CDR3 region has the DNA TGCAGTGCTAGAGTACTGGGGGTAAATTCACCCCTCCACTTT. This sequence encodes CSARVLGVNSPLHF.

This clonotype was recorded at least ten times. This chain's CDR3 is CASRATGVETQYF. CDR3 coding DNA: TGTGCCAGCAGAGCTACAGGGGTGGAGACCCAGTACTTC. The chain has TRBV11-1 and TRBJ2-5; 7 bases map to TRBD1. CDR3 size: 13 residues. CDR1 is SGHAT and CDR2 is FQDESV in the germline V gene (reference sequence). The trim removed 6 bases at V and 5 bases at J, leaving 6 bases unmatched.

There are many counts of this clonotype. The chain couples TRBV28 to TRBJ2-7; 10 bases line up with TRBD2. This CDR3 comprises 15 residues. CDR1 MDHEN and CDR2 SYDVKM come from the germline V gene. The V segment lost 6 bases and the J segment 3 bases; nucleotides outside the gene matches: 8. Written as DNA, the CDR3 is TGTGCCAGCAGGGACGCTAGCGGGGGAAACTACGAGCAGTACTTC. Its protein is CASRDASGGNYEQYF.

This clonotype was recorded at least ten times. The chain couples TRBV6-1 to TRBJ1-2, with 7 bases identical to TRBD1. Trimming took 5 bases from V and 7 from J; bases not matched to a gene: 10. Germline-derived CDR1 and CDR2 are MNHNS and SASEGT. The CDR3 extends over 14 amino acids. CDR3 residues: CASSPGGPLSGYTF. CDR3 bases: TGTGCCAGCAGTCCAGGGGGGCCCCTGAGTGGCTACACCTTC.

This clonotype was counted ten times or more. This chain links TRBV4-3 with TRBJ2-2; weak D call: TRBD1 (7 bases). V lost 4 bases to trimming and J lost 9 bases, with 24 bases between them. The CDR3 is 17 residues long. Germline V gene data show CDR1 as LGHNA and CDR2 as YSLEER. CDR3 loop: CASSPLRQGGVARELFF. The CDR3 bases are TGCGCCAGCAGCCCGCTCCGCCAGGGGGGAGTCGCCCGGGAGCTGTTTTTT.

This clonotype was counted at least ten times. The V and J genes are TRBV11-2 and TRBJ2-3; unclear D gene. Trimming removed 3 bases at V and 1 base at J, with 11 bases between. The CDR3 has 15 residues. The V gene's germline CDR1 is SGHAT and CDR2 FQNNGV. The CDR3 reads CASSFSAVGTDTQYF. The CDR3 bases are TGTGCCAGCAGCTTCTCGGCTGTGGGCACAGATACGCAGTATTTT. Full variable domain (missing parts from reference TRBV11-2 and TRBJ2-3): EAGVAQSPRYKIIEKRQSVAFWCNPISGHATLYWYQQILGQGPKLLIQFQNNGVVDDSQLPKDRFSAERLKGVDSTLKIQPAKLEDSAVYLCASSFSAVGTDTQYFGPGTRLTVL.

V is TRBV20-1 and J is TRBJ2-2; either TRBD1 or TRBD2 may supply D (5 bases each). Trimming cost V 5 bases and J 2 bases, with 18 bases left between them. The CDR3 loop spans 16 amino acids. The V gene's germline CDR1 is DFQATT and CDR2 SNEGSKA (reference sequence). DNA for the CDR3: TGCAGTGCTCAAGGGTGGGGGACGACCAACACCGGGGAGCTGTTTTTT. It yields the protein CSAQGWGTTNTGELFF.

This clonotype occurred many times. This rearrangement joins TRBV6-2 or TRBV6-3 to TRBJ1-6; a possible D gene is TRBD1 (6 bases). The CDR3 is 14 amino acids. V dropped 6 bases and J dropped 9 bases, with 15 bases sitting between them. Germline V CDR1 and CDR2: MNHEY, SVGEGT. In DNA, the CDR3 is TGTGCCAGCAGCCAGGGGCTTTACGGTTCACCCCTCCACTTT. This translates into CASSQGLYGSPLHF.

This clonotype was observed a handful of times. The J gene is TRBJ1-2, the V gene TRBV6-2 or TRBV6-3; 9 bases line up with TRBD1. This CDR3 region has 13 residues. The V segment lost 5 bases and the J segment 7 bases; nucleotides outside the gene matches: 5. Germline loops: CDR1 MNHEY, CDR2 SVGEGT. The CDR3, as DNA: TGTGCCAGCAGTCCCGGGACAGGGTTTGGCTACACCTTC. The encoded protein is CASSPGTGFGYTF.

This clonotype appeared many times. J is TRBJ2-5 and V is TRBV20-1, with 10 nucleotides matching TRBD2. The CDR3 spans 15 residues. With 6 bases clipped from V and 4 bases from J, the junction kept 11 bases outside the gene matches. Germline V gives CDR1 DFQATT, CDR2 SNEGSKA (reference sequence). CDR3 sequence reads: CSADSILAGGETQYF. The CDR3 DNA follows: TGCAGTGCAGACTCGATATTAGCGGGAGGAGAGACCCAGTACTTC.

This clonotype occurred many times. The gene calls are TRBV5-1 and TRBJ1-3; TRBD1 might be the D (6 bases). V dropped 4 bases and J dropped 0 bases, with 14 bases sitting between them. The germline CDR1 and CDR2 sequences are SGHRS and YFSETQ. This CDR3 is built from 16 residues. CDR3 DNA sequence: TGCGCCAGCAGCATCGGACAGCGACACTCTGGAAACACCATATATTTT. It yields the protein CASSIGQRHSGNTIYF.

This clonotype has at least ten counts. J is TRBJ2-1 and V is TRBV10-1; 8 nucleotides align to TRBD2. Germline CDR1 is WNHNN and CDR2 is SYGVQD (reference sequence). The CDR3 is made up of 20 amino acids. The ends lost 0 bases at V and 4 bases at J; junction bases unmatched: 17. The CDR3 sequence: CASSESRGGPGLAAYNEQFF. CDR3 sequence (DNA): TGCGCCAGCAGTGAGTCAAGGGGGGGGCCAGGACTAGCCGCGTACAATGAGCAGTTCTTC.

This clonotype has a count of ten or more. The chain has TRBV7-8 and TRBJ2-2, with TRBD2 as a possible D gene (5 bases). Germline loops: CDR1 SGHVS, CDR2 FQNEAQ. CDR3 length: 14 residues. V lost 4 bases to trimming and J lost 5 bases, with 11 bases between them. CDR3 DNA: TGTGCCAGCAGCTACCGGGGAAGGACCGGGGAGCTGTTTTTT. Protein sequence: CASSYRGRTGELFF.

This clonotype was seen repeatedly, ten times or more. The CDR3 DNA reads TGTGCCAGCAGATCCGACAGTTCCTACGAGCAGTACTTC. Protein: CASRSDSSYEQYF. This chain uses TRBV12-3 or TRBV12-4 with TRBJ2-7, with D possibly matching TRBD1 (5 bases). The CDR3 totals 13 residues. V was clipped by 6 bases and J by 1 base, with 10 bases between them.

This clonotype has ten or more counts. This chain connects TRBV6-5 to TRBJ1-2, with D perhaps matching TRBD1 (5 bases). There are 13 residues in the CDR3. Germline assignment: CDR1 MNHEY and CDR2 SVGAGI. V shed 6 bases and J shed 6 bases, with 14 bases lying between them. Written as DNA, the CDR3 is TGTGCCAGCAGGCCGCGGGGGACGGATGGCTACACCTTC. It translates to CASRPRGTDGYTF.

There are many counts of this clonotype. The CDR3 sequence is CASIFTGDSNQPQHF. The CDR3 nucleotides are TGTGCCAGCATTTTCACAGGGGATAGCAATCAGCCCCAGCATTTT. V and J are TRBV12-3 or TRBV12-4 and TRBJ1-5, with 7 positions matching TRBD1. With V trimmed by 7 bases and J by 0 bases, 6 bases remained unmatched. The CDR3 is made up of 15 amino acids.

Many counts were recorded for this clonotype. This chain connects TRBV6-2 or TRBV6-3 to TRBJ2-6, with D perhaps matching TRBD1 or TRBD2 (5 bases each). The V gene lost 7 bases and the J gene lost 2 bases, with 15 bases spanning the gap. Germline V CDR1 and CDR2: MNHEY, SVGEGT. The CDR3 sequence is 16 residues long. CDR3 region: CASTPLGETGANVLTF. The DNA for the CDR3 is TGTGCCAGCACTCCCCTGGGGGAAACTGGGGCCAACGTCCTGACTTTC.

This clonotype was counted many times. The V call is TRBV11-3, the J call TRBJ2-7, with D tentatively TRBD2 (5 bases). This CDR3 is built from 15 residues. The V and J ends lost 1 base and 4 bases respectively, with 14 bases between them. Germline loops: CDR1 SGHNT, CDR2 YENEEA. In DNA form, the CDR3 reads TGTGCCAGCAGCTTAGGGGCAGGAGGACCTTACGAGCAGTACTTC. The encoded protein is CASSLGAGGPYEQYF.

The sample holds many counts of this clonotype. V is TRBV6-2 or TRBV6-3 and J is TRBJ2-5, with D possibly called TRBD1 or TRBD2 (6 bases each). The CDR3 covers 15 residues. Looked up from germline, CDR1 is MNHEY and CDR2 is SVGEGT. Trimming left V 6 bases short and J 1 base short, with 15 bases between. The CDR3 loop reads CASRPSGASQETQYF. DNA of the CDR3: TGTGCCAGCAGACCGTCGGGGGCCTCCCAAGAGACCCAGTACTTC.

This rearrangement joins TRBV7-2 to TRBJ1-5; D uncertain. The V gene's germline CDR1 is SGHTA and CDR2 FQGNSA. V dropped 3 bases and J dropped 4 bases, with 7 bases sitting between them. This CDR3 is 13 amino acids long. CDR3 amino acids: CASSFSKNQPQHF. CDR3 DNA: TGTGCCAGCAGCTTCTCTAAGAATCAGCCCCAGCATTTT. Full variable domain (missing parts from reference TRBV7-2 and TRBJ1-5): GAGVSQSPSNKVTEKGKDVELRCDPISGHTALYWYRQSLGQGLEFLIYFQGNSAPDKSGLPSDRFSAERTGGSVSTLTIQRTQQEDSAVYLCASSFSKNQPQHFGDGTRLSIL.